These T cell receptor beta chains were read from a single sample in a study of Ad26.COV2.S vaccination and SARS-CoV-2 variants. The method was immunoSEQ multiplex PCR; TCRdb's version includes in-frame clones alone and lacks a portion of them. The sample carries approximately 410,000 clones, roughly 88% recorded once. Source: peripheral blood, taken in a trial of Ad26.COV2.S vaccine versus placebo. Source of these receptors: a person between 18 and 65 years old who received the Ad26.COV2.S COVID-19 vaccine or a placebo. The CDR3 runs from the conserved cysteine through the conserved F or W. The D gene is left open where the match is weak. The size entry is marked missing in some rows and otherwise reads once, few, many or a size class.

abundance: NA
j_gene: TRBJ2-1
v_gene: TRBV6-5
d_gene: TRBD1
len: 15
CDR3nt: TGTGCCAGCAGTCAACAAGACAGGGGGGACAATGAGCAGTTCTTC
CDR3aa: CASSQQDRGDNEQFF

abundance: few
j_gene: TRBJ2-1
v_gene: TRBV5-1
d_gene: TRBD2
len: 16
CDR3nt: TGCGCCAGCAGCGGAACCGGGACTAGCGGGAGGGGTGAGCAGTTCTTC
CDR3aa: CASSGTGTSGRGEQFF

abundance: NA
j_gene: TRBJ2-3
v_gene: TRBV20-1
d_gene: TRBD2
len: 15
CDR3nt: TGCAGTGCTAGTCGAGGCGGGGGGCTAGGAGATACGCAGTATTTT
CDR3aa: CSASRGGGLGDTQYF

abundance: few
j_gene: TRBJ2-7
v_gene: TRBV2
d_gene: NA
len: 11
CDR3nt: TGTGCCAGCGGCTCAGACTACGAGCAGTACTTC
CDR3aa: CASGSDYEQYF

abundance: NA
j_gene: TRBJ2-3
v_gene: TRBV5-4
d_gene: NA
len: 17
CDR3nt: TGTGCCAGCAGCCCCACTAGCGCGAGGGGGGCAGGAGATACGCAGTATTTT
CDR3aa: CASSPTSARGAGDTQYF

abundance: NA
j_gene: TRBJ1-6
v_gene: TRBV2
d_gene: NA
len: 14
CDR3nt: TGTGCCAGCCAACAGGGTATCGATAATTCACCCCTCCACTTT
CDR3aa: CASQQGIDNSPLHF

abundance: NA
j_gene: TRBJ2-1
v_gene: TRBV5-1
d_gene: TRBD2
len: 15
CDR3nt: TGCGCCAGCAGCTTGGAAGCGGGGGCCTACAATGAGCAGTTCTTC
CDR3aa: CASSLEAGAYNEQFF

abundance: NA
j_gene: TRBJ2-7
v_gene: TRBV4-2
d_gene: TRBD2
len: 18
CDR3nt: TGTGCCAGCAGCCAAGGTTCTGGCGGGGGGGCCGGTGACTACGAGCAGTACTTC
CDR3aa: CASSQGSGGGAGDYEQYF

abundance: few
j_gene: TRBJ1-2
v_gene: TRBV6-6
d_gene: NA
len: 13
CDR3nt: TGTGCCAGCAGTTTAGGAGTCACGGGCGGCTACACCTTC
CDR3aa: CASSLGVTGGYTF

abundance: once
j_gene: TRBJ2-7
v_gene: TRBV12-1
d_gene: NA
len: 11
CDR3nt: TGTGCCAGCAGCCCCCCCAGCGAGCAGTACTTC
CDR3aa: CASSPPSEQYF

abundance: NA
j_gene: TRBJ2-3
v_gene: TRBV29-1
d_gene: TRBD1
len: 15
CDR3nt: TGCAGCGTGAGAGACGGGACAGACTTCACAGATACGCAGTATTTT
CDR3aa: CSVRDGTDFTDTQYF

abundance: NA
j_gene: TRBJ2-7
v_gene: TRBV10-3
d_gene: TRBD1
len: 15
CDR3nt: TGTGCCATCAGCGGCCCGGGACAGGGGAAATACGAGCAGTACTTC
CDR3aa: CAISGPGQGKYEQYF

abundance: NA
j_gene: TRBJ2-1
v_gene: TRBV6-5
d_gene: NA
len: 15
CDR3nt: TGTGCCAGCAGTTACCAGACAGGCTTGTTCGATGAGCAGTTCTTC
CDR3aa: CASSYQTGLFDEQFF

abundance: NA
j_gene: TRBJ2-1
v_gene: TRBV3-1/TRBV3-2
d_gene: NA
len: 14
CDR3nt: TGTGCCAGCCGAGACGGTGGACGGTTCAATGAGCAGTTCTTC
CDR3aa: CASRDGGRFNEQFF

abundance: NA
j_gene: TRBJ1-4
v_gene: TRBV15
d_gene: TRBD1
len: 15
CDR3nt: TGTGCCACCAGCAGCCAGACAGGGGCTAATGAAAAACTGTTTTTT
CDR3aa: CATSSQTGANEKLFF

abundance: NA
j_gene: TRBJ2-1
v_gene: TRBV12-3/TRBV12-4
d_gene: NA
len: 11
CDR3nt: TGTGCCAGCTCCGCAGGCTCTGAGCAGTTCTTC
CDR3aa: CASSAGSEQFF

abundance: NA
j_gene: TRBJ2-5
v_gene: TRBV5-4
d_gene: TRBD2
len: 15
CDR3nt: TGTGCCAGCAGCTTGGGGGGGAGCGGGGTGGAGACCCAGTACTTC
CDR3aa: CASSLGGSGVETQYF

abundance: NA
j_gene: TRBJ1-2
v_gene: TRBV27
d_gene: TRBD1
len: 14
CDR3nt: TGTGCCAGCAGTTTCGGAGGGGGCATGGGTGGCTACACCTTC
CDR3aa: CASSFGGGMGGYTF

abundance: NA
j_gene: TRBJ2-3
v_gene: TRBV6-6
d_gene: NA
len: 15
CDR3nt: TGTGCCAGCAGTTACCCGGCCCCCAGCACAGATACGCAGTATTTT
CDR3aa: CASSYPAPSTDTQYF

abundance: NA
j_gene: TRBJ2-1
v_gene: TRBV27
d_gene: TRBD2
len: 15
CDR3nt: TGTGCCAGCAGGAGCGGGGGGGCCTCCTACAATGAGCAGTTCTTC
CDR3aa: CASRSGGASYNEQFF

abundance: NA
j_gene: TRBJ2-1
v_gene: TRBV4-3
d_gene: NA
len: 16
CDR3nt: TGCGCCAGCAGCCAAGATCGAGGGGTACGGTACAATGAGCAGTTCTTC
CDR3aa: CASSQDRGVRYNEQFF

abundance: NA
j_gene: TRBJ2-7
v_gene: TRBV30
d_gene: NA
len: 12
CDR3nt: TGTGCCTGGAGTGCGGGACCCGACGAGCAGTACTTC
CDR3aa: CAWSAGPDEQYF

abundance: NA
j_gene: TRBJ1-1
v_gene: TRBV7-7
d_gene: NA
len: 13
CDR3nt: TGTGCCAGCAGCCCAGGGAGATGGACTGAAGCTTTCTTT
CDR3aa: CASSPGRWTEAFF

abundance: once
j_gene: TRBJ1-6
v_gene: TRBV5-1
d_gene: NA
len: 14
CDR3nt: TGCGCCAGCAAGGTAGGGGTGGAGGATTCACCCCTCCACTTT
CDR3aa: CASKVGVEDSPLHF